A single sample is the source of the 15 T cell receptor beta chains below, sequenced in a study of beta chain features in type 1 diabetes. Sequencing targeted expressed TCRB transcripts, as all isolated RNA had been reverse transcribed. TCRdb's table, derived via immunoSEQ multiplex PCR, lists solely in-frame clones and lacks some. The top ten clones hold 0.035% to 0.05% of a sample with some 360,000 clones, roughly 21% of them seen once. The specimen sequenced was naive CD4+ T cells from blood. Receptor source: a woman aged 18 to 35 in good health.

The chain has TRBV14 and TRBJ2-7; D unclear. With 3 bases removed from V and 0 bases from J, the gap between germline ends came to 9 bases. The germline V gene has CDR1 SGHDN and CDR2 FVKESK. This CDR3 contains 14 residues. CDR3 region: CASSQSTLSYEQYF. The CDR3 nucleotides are TGTGCCAGCAGCCAGTCGACACTCTCCTACGAGCAGTACTTC.

The sample holds a few counts of this clone. The V call is TRBV30, the J call TRBJ2-7; no reliable D call. The CDR3 contains 13 residues. Germline V gene sequence: CDR1 GTSNPN, CDR2 SVGIG (reference sequence). Trimming pared 2 bases from V and 6 bases from J, leaving 14 bases between. CDR3 DNA: TGTGCCTGGAGTCAAAAAGCACTGCGCGAGCAGTACTTC. This encodes CAWSQKALREQYF.

The rearrangement links TRBV7-2 to TRBJ2-1; 10 bases are a match to TRBD1. CDR3 length: 14 amino acids. The junction had 7 bases not matched to a gene; V was cut back by 5 bases and J by 9 bases. Germline V lookup: CDR1 SGHTA, CDR2 FQGNSA. The CDR3 here is CASSLDRGRGEQFF. Here the CDR3 DNA reads TGTGCCAGCAGCCTAGACAGGGGGCGGGGTGAGCAGTTCTTC. The full variable domain, rest sourced from reference TRBV7-2 and TRBJ2-1, is GAGVSQSPSNKVTEKGKDVELRCDPISGHTALYWYRQSLGQGLEFLIYFQGNSAPDKSGLPSDRFSAERTGGSVSTLTIQRTQQEDSAVYLCASSLDRGRGEQFFGPGTRLTVL.

This clone has only a few counts. The chain has TRBV7-9 and TRBJ2-1; TRBD2 aligns across 7 bases. This CDR3 has 11 amino acids. V was pared by 5 bases and J by 10 bases, with 2 bases of the junction left unmatched. Germline V gene data show CDR1 as SEHNR and CDR2 as FQNEAQ (reference sequence). The CDR3, as DNA: TGTGCCAGCAGCAATAGCGGGGAGCAGTTCTTC. It yields the protein CASSNSGEQFF.

The J gene is TRBJ1-2, the V gene TRBV6-5; TRBD1 matches at 7 bases. Trimming at V came to 7 bases and at J to 8 bases, leaving 7 bases not matched to a gene. Germline V gives CDR1 MNHEY, CDR2 SVGAGI. The CDR3 covers 12 residues. DNA for the CDR3: TGTGCCAGCACCGAGACAGGGTCGGGCTACACCTTC. As protein: CASTETGSGYTF.

This clone showed up just a few times. This chain uses TRBV7-8 with TRBJ1-2; D unresolved. V lost 5 bases and J 4 bases, leaving 11 bases between the germline ends. There are 13 residues in the CDR3. Germline V lookup: CDR1 SGHVS, CDR2 FQNEAQ. The CDR3 here is CASSLQPGYGYTF. The DNA of the CDR3 is TGTGCCAGCAGCCTACAGCCTGGCTATGGCTACACCTTC.

The J gene is TRBJ1-2, the V gene TRBV18; 7 nucleotides align to TRBD1. Looked up from germline, CDR1 is KGHSH and CDR2 is LQKENI. This CDR3 contains 19 residues. V gave up 2 bases and J gave up 3 bases; unmatched junction bases: 18. The CDR3 loop is CASSPYGQDLSNPDYGYTF. In DNA form, the CDR3 reads TGTGCCAGCTCACCATACGGACAGGACTTGTCTAATCCGGACTATGGCTACACCTTC.

This clone was seen just once. The V gene is TRBV30, the J gene TRBJ1-6, with 7 nucleotides matching TRBD1. Trimming took 3 bases from V and 0 from J; bases not matched to a gene: 11. The CDR3 is 18 residues long. Per germline, CDR1 GTSNPN and CDR2 SVGIG (reference sequence). The CDR3 region is CAWSEDRTLSSYNSPLHF. CDR3 bases: TGTGCCTGGAGCGAGGACAGGACCTTAAGCTCCTATAATTCACCCCTCCACTTT.

V is TRBV7-2 and J is TRBJ2-3; the D gene is possibly TRBD1 (6 bases). This CDR3 spans 15 amino acids. V lost 4 bases to trimming and J lost 2 bases, with 13 bases between them. Germline V gene data show CDR1 as SGHTA and CDR2 as FQGNSA. The CDR3 loop reads CASSSSRDNTDTQYF. In DNA, the CDR3 is TGTGCCAGCAGCTCCTCGAGGGACAACACAGATACGCAGTATTTT.

The chain uses TRBV4-2 and TRBJ2-5; TRBD2 matches at 7 bases. The CDR3 extends over 14 amino acids. The trim removed 1 base at V and 3 bases at J, leaving 2 bases unmatched. Germline V lookup: CDR1 LGHNA, CDR2 YNFKEQ. The CDR3, as DNA: TGTGCCAGCAGCCAAGGGGCGGGAGAAGAGACCCAGTACTTC. This sequence encodes CASSQGAGEETQYF.

This clone was picked up a small number of times. The genes are TRBV11-2 and TRBJ2-4; 9 bases are shared with TRBD1. Germline lookup yields CDR1 SGHAT and CDR2 FQNNGV. This CDR3 has 18 residues. Unmatched junction bases numbered 14, after V lost 3 bases and J lost 5 bases. CDR3 in amino acids: CASSLLRGQGRAENIQYF. CDR3 DNA sequence: TGTGCCAGCAGCTTGCTTAGGGGACAGGGCAGGGCTGAAAACATTCAGTACTTC. Together with reference TRBV11-2 and TRBJ2-4, the CDR3 gives the full variable domain: EAGVAQSPRYKIIEKRQSVAFWCNPISGHATLYWYQQILGQGPKLLIQFQNNGVVDDSQLPKDRFSAERLKGVDSTLKIQPAKLEDSAVYLCASSLLRGQGRAENIQYFGAGTRLSVL.

The J gene is TRBJ2-5, the V gene TRBV9; D possibly corresponds to TRBD1 (5 bases). With 0 bases removed from V and 4 bases from J, the gap between germline ends came to 7 bases. The CDR3 is 13 residues long. Germline V gene lookup returns CDR1 SGDLS and CDR2 YYNGEE. CDR3 sequence reads: CASSVGQGETQYF. The CDR3 DNA reads as TGTGCCAGCAGCGTAGGCCAGGGAGAGACCCAGTACTTC.

The table lists this clone with a few counts. The J gene is TRBJ1-3, the V gene TRBV7-2; D is perhaps TRBD1 (6 bases). The CDR3 has 13 residues. Trimming stripped 5 bases from V and 5 bases from J, with 10 bases between. Germline V lookup: CDR1 SGHTA, CDR2 FQGNSA. CDR3 amino acids: CASSTQGRNTIYF. DNA of the CDR3: TGTGCCAGCAGCACGCAGGGGAGAAACACCATATATTTT.

The rearrangement joins TRBV29-1 to TRBJ1-1, with 11 bases aligning to TRBD1. CDR1 and CDR2 from the germline V gene are SQVTM and ANQGSEA. The CDR3 is made up of 12 amino acids. The ends lost 4 bases at V and 10 bases at J; junction bases unmatched: 5. Here the CDR3 reads CSVGDRGSIAFF. CDR3 bases: TGCAGCGTTGGGGACAGGGGGTCGATAGCTTTCTTT.

The CDR3, as DNA: TGCGCCAGCAGCTTGGGAGTGACGAGGAGCTCCTACGAGCAGTACTTC. Encoded protein: CASSLGVTRSSYEQYF. The chain couples TRBV5-1 to TRBJ2-7, with D uncertain. CDR3 length: 16 amino acids. Looked up from germline, CDR1 is SGHRS and CDR2 is YFSETQ. The germline V and J ends were trimmed by 0 bases and 0 bases, with 13 bases remaining between them.